These 9 T cell receptor beta chains came from one sample sequenced in a study of cytomegalovirus exposure and HLA in healthy donors. The PCR employed 60 Vbeta primers together with 13 Jbeta primers. Repertoires were generated with immunoSEQ multiplex PCR, while TCRdb's copy carries only in-frame clones and drops some. The sample consists of approximately 150,000 clones, around 65% of them appearing once. The source material was PBMCs. These receptor sequences come from a woman in her twenties or thirties in good health and CMV-seropositive.

This sequence joins TRBV13 and TRBJ1-1, with D uncertain. This CDR3 comprises 13 residues. V lost 3 bases and J lost 4, with 9 bases in between. Germline CDR1 reads PRHDT; CDR2 reads FYEKMQ (reference sequence). The CDR3 here is CASSFRERTEAFF. In DNA, the CDR3 is TGTGCCAGCAGCTTCCGGGAGCGCACTGAAGCTTTCTTT.

The chain employs TRBV18 and TRBJ1-4; 7 nucleotides line up with TRBD1. This CDR3 comprises 15 residues. In germline, CDR1 is KGHSH, CDR2 LQKENI. With V trimmed by 3 bases and J by 8 bases, 9 bases remained unmatched. The CDR3 DNA sequence: TGTGCCAGCTCACCGTTCTCACAGGGGAAGGAAAAACTGTTTTTT. Its protein product is CASSPFSQGKEKLFF.

The chain uses TRBV6-5 and TRBJ1-2; no definite D call. The CDR3 runs 16 residues. Germline V lookup: CDR1 MNHEY, CDR2 SVGAGI. Trimming took off 0 bases at V and 0 bases at J, with 11 bases between the two ends. CDR3 region: CASSYSSPFPNYGYTF. CDR3 in DNA: TGTGCCAGCAGTTACTCGAGCCCTTTCCCTAACTATGGCTACACCTTC.

This clone was recorded only once. The chain has TRBV6-5 and TRBJ1-2; D gene unclear. V was cut by 0 bases and J by 3 bases, with 11 bases left in between. Germline CDR1 reads MNHEY; CDR2 reads SVGAGI. CDR3 size: 15 residues. The CDR3 sequence: CASSYSFASDYGYTF. The DNA for the CDR3 is TGTGCCAGCAGTTACTCATTTGCCAGCGACTATGGCTACACCTTC.

This clone was seen once. The chain couples TRBV6-5 to TRBJ1-2, with 8 positions matching TRBD1. J was trimmed by 4 bases and V by 4 bases; bases with no gene match: 8. The CDR3 runs to 15 residues. Germline V gives CDR1 MNHEY, CDR2 SVGAGI. The CDR3 loop reads CASSSRFGQGYGYTF. CDR3 in DNA: TGTGCCAGCAGTTCACGATTCGGACAGGGCTATGGCTACACCTTC.

Comment on this clone: As the CDR3 is not closed by the conserved phenylalanine or tryptophan, this likely results from a read error. The chain uses TRBV5-4 and TRBJ2-7; 8 bases are a match to TRBD1. Germline V gene data show CDR1 as SGHNT and CDR2 as YYREEE (reference sequence). This CDR3 is 13 amino acids long. The V segment lost 4 bases and the J segment 2 bases; nucleotides outside the gene matches: 2. The DNA for the CDR3 is TGTGCCAGCAGCCAGGACAGGGCCTACGAGCAGTACCTC. Amino acid sequence: CASSQDRAYEQYL.

As DNA, the CDR3 is TGTGCCAGCAGCCAAGAGTCTTATAGCAATCAGCCCCAGCATTTT. This codes for CASSQESYSNQPQHF. The chain links TRBV4-2 to TRBJ1-5; no definite D call. Looked up from germline, CDR1 is LGHNA and CDR2 is YNFKEQ. This CDR3 region has 15 residues. V dropped 0 bases and J dropped 0 bases, with 6 bases sitting between them.

The J gene is TRBJ1-2, the V gene TRBV28; D gene uncertain. Germline CDR1 MDHEN, CDR2 SYDVKM. Trimming cost V 3 bases and J 10 bases, with 12 bases left between them. This CDR3 comprises 12 residues. The CDR3 DNA follows: TGTGCCAGCAGTTTTCGGGGAGATGACTACACCTTC. Its translation is CASSFRGDDYTF.

This sequence joins TRBV28 and TRBJ1-5; TRBD1 aligns across 7 bases. The CDR3 consists of 16 residues. From germline, CDR1 is MDHEN and CDR2 SYDVKM. V gave up 5 bases and J gave up 11 bases; unmatched junction bases: 18. CDR3 amino acids: CASSPQTGFHSLAQHF. As DNA, the CDR3 is TGTGCCAGCAGTCCCCAGACAGGGTTTCATTCTTTGGCCCAGCATTTT.